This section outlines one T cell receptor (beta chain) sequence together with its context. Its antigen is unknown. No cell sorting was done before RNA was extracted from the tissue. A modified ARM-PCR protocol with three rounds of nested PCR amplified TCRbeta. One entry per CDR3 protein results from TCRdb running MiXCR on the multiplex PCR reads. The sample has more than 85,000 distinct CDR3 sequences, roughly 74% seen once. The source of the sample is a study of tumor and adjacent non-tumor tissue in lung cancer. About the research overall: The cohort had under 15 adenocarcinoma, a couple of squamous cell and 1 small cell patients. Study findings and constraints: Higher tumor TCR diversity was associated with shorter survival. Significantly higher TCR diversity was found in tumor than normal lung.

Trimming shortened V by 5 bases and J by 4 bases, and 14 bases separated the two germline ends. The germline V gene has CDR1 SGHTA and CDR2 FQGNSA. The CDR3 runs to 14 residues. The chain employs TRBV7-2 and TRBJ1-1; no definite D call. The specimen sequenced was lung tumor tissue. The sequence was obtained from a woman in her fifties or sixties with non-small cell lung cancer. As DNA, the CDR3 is TGTGCCAGCAGCCTCATCCAAGGGATCACTGAAGCTTTCTTT. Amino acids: CASSLIQGITEAFF.